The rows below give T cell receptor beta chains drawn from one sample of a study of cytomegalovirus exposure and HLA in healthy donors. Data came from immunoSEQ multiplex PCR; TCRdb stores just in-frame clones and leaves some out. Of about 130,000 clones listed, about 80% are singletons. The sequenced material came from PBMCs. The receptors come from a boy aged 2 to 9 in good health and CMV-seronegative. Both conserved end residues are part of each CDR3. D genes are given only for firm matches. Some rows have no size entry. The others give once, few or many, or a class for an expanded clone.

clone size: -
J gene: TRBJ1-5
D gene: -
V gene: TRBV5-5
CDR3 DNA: TGTGCCAGCAGCAATCACGGGGTAAATCAGCCCCAGCATTTT
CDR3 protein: CASSNHGVNQPQHF

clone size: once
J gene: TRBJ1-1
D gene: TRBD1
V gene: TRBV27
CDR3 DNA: TGTGCCAGCAGTTCCTGGACAGGGCCGAAGGAGGGGGAAGCTTTCTTT
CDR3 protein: CASSSWTGPKEGEAFF

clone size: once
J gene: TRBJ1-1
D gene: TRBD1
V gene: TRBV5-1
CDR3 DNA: TGCGCCAGCAGCCCCGGGACAGGGGGGACTGAAGCTTTCTTT
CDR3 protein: CASSPGTGGTEAFF

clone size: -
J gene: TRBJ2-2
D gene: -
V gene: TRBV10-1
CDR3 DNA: TGCGCCAGCAGTGGGAGGCGGGACGGGGAGCTGTTTTTT
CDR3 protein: CASSGRRDGELFF

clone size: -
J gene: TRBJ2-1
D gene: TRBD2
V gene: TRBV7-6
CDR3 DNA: TGTGCCAGCAGCTCCCTAACTAGCGGGGCCAACAATGAGCAGTTCTTC
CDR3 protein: CASSSLTSGANNEQFF

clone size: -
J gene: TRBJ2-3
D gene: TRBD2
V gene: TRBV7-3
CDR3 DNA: TGTGCCAGCAGCGGGACTAGCGGGGGCCCCACAGATACGCAGTATTTT
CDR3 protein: CASSGTSGGPTDTQYF

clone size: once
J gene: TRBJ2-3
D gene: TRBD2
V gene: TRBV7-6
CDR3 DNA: TGTGCCAGCAGCTTAGGGGCGGGAGCCCTCACAGATACGCAGTATTTT
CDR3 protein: CASSLGAGALTDTQYF

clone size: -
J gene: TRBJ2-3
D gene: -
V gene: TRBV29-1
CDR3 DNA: TGCAGCGTTGCGGGGAAAGATACGCAGTATTTT
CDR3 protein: CSVAGKDTQYF

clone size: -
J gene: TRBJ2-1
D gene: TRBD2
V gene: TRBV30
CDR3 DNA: TGTGCCTGGTCCCAGCGGGGTGAGCAGTTCTTC
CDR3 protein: CAWSQRGEQFF

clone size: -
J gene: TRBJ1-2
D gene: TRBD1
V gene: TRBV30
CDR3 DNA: TGTGCCTGGAGTTATACCAGGACAGGGGGCTTTGGCTACACCTTC
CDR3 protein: CAWSYTRTGGFGYTF

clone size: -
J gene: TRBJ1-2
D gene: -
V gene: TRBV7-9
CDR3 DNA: TGTGCCAGCAGCTTATGGGGGGAAAGTGGTGGCTACACCTTC
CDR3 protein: CASSLWGESGGYTF

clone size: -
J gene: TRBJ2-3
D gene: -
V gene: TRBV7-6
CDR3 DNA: TGTGCCAGCAGCACGGAGGCAGACGGCACAGATACGCAGTATTTT
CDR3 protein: CASSTEADGTDTQYF

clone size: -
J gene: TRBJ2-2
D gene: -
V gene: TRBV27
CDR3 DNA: TGTGCCAGCAGTTGGCTCCCCAACACCGGGGAGCTGTTTTTT
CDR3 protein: CASSWLPNTGELFF

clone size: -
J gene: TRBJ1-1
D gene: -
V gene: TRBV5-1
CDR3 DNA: TGCGCCAGCAGCTTGGGGCAGTCGAACACTGAAGCTTTCTTT
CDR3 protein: CASSLGQSNTEAFF

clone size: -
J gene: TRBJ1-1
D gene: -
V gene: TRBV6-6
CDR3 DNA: TGTGCCAGCAGTTACCCGTTGAACACTGAAGCTTTCTTT
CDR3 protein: CASSYPLNTEAFF